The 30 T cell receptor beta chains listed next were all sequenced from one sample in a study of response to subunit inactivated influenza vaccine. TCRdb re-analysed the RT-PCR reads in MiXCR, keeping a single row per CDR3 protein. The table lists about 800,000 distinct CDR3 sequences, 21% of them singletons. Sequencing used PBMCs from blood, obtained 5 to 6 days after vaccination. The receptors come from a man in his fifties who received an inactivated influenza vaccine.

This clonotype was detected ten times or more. The CDR3 DNA is TGTGCCAGCAGCTTAAGCCGGAGCTCCTACAATGAGCAGTTCTTC. It translates to CASSLSRSSYNEQFF. V is TRBV7-8 and J is TRBJ2-1; D unresolved. Per the germline V gene, CDR1 is SGHVS and CDR2 is FQNEAQ. The CDR3 length is 15 residues. V was trimmed by 2 bases and J by 0 bases, leaving 8 bases between them.

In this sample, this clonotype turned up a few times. CDR3 DNA sequence: TGCAGTGCCTCTTCGGGCCCCCCTGCCTCTGGGGCCAACGTCCTGACTTTC. This gives the protein CSASSGPPASGANVLTF. The chain uses TRBV20-1 and TRBJ2-6, with D unclear. CDR1 is DFQATT and CDR2 is SNEGSKA in the germline V gene (reference sequence). The V end lost 6 bases, the J end lost 0 bases, and 18 bases lay between the germline ends. This CDR3 is 17 amino acids long.

In DNA, the CDR3 is TGTGCCAGCAGTCCTACAGACTCTGGGGCCAACGTCCTGACTTTC. Protein sequence: CASSPTDSGANVLTF. The chain is built from TRBV28 and TRBJ2-6; D is uncertain. V was clipped by 5 bases and J by 0 bases, with 8 bases between them. The germline CDR1 and CDR2 sequences are MDHEN and SYDVKM. The CDR3 extends over 15 amino acids.

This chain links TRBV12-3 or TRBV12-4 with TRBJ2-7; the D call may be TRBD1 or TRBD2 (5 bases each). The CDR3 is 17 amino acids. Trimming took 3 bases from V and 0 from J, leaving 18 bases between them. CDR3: CASSLMSRAGTSYEQYF. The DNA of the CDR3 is TGTGCCAGCAGTTTGATGTCAAGGGCAGGGACCTCCTACGAGCAGTACTTC.

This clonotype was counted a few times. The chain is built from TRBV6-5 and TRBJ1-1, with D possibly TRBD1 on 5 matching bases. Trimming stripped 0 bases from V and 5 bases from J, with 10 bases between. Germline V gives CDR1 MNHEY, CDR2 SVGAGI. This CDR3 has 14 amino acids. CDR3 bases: TGTGCCAGCAGTTACTCGGGGCTGGGAACTGAAGCTTTCTTT. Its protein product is CASSYSGLGTEAFF.

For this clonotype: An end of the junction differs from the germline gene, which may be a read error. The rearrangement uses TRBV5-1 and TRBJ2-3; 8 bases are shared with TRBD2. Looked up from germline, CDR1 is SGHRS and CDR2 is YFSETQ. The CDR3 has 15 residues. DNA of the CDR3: TGCGCCAGCATCTTGGGAACGGGGGGGCTAAATACGCAGTATTTT. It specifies CASILGTGGLNTQYF.

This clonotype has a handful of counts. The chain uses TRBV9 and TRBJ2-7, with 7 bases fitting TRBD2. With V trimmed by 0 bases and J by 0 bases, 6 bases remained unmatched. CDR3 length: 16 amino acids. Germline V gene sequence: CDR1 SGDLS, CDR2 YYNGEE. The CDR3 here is CASSVGTSGNSYEQYF. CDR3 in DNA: TGTGCCAGCAGCGTAGGAACCAGCGGGAACTCCTACGAGCAGTACTTC.

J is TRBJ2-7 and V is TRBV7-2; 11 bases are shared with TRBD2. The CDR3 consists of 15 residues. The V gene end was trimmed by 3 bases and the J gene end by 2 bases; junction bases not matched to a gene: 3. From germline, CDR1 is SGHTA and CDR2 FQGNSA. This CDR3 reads CASSLTSGTTYEQYF. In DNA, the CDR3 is TGTGCCAGCAGCTTGACTAGCGGGACAACCTACGAGCAGTACTTC.

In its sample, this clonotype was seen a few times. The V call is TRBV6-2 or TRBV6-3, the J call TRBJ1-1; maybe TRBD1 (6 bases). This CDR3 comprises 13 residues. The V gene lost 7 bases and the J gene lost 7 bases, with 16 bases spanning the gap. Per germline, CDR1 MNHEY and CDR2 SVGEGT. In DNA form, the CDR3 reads TGTGCCAGCACCAGACAGGTTTATGGTGAAGCTTTCTTT. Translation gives CASTRQVYGEAFF.

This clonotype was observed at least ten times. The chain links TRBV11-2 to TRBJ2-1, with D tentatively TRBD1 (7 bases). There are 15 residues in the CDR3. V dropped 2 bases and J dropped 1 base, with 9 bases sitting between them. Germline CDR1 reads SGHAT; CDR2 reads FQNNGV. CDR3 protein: CASSLQGGSYNEQFF. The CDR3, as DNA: TGTGCCAGCAGCTTACAGGGGGGTTCCTACAATGAGCAGTTCTTC.

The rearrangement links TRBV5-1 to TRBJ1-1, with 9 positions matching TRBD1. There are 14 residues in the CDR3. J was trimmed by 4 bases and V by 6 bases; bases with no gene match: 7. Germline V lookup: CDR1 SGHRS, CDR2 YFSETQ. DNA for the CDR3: TGCGCCAGCACCCTACAGGGGGCAGGCACTGAAGCTTTCTTT. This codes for CASTLQGAGTEAFF.

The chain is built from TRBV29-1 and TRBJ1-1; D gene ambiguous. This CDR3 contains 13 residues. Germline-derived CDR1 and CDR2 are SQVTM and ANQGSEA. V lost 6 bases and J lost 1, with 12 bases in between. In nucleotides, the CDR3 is TGCAGCGTGATGGGGTTGGGGAACACTGAAGCTTTCTTT. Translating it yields CSVMGLGNTEAFF.

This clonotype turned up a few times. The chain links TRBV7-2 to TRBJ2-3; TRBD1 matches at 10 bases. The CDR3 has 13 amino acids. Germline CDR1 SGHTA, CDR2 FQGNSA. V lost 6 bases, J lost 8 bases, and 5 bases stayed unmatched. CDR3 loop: CASSRTGGGTQYF. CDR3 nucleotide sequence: TGTGCCAGCAGTAGGACAGGGGGGGGTACGCAGTATTTT.

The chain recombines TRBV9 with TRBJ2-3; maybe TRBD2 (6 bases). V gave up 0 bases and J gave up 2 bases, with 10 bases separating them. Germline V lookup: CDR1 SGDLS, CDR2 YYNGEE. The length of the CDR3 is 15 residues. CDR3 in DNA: TGTGCCAGCAGCGTAGAGGGACTCATCACAGATACGCAGTATTTT. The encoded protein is CASSVEGLITDTQYF.

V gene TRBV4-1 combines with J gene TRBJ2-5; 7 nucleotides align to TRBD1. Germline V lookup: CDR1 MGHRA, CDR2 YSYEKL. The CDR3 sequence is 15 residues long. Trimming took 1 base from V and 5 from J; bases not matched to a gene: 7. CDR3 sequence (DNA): TGCGCCAGCAGCCAAGCGAAGGGGGCTTGGGAGACCCAGTACTTC. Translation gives CASSQAKGAWETQYF.

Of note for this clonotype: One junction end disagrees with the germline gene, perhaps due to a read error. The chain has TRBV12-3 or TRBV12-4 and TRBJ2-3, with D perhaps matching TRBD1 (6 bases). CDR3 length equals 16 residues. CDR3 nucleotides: TGTGCCTGCAGTTTCGTAGGGGGATGGAGCACAGATACGCAGTATTTT. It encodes CACSFVGGWSTDTQYF.

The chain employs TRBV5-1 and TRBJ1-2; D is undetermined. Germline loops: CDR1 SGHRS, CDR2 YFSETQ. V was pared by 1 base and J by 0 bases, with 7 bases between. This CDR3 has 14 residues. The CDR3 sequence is CASSLTLTNYGYTF. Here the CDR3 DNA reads TGCGCCAGCAGCTTGACACTGACTAACTATGGCTACACCTTC.

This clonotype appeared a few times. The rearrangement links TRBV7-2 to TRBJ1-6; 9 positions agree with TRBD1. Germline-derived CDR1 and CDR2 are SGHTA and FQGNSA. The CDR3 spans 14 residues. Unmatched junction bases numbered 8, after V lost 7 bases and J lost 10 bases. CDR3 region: CASTSGTGTSPLHF. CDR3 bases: TGTGCCAGCACTTCCGGGACAGGGACATCACCCCTCCACTTT.

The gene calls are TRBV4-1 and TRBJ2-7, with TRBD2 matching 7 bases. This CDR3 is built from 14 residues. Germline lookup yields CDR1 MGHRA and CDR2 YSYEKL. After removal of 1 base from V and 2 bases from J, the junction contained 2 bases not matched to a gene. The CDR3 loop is CASSQAGLPYEQYF. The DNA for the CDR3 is TGCGCCAGCAGCCAAGCGGGACTACCCTACGAGCAGTACTTC.

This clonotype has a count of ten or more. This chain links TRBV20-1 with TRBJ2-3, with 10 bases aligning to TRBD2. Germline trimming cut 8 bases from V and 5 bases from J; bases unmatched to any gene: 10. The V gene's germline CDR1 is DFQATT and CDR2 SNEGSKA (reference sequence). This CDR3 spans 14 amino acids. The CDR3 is CSTERTSGRDTQYF. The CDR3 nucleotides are TGCAGTACGGAGAGGACTAGCGGCCGAGATACGCAGTATTTT.

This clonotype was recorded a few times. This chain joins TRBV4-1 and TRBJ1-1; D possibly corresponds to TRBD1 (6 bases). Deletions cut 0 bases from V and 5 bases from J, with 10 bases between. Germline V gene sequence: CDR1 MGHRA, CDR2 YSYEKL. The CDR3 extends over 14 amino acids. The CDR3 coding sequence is TGCGCCAGCAGCCAAGAGGAAGGGGGGACTGAAGCTTTCTTT. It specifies CASSQEEGGTEAFF.

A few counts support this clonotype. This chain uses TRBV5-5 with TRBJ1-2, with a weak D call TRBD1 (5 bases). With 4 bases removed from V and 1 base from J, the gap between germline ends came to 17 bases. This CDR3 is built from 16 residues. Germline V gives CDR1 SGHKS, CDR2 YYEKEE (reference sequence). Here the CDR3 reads CASSLGATSLNYGYTF. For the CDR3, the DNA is TGTGCCAGCAGCCTTGGGGCAACATCACTTAACTATGGCTACACCTTC. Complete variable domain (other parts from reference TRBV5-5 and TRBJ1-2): DAGVTQSPTHLIKTRGQQVTLRCSPISGHKSVSWYQQVLGQGPQFIFQYYEKEERGRGNFPDRFSARQFPNYSSELNVNALLLGDSALYLCASSLGATSLNYGYTFGSGTRLTVV.

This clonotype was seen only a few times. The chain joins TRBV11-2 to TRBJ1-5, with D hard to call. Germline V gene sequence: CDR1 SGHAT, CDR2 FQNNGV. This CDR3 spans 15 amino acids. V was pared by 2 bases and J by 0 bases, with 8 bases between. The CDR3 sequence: CASSLREYSNQPQHF. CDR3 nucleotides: TGTGCCAGCAGCTTAAGGGAGTATAGCAATCAGCCCCAGCATTTT.

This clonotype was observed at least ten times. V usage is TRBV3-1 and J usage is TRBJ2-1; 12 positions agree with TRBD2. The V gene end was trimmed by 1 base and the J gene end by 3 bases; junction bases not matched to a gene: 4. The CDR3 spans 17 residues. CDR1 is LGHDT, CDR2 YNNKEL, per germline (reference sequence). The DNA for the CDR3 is TGTGCCAGCAGCCAAGGCGGGGGACTAGCGGGCTACAATGAGCAGTTCTTC. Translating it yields CASSQGGGLAGYNEQFF.

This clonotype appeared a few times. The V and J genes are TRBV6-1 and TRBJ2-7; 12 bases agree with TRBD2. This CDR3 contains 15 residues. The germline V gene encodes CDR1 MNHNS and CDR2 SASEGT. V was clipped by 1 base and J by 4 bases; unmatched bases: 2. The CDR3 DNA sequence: TGTGCCAGCAGTGAAGGGACTAGCGGGAATTACGAGCAGTACTTC. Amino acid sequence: CASSEGTSGNYEQYF.

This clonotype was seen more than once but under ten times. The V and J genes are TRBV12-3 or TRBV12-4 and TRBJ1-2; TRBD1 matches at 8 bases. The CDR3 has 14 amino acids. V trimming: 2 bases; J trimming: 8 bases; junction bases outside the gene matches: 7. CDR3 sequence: CASSLSGQEAGYTF. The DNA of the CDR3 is TGTGCCAGCAGTTTATCGGGACAGGAGGCGGGCTACACCTTC.

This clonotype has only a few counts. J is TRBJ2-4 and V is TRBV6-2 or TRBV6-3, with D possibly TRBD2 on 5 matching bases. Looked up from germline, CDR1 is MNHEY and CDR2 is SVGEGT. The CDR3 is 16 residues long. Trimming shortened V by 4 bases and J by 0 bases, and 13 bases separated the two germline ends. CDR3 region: CASSSTPGLAKNIQYF. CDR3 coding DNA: TGTGCCAGCAGTTCGACCCCAGGACTAGCCAAAAACATTCAGTACTTC.

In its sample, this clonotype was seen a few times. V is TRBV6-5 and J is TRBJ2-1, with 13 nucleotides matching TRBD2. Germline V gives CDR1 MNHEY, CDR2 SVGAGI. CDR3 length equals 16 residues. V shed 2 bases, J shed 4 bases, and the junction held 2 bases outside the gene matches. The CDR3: CASSYTLAGGYNEQFF. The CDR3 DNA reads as TGTGCCAGCAGTTACACACTAGCGGGAGGGTACAATGAGCAGTTCTTC.

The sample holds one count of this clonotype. The CDR3 region has the DNA TGTGCCAGCAGCCCCCAAGCAGGGTCTGGGACCGGGGAGCTGTTTTTT. Translation gives CASSPQAGSGTGELFF. The chain links TRBV5-6 to TRBJ2-2; TRBD1 might be the D (5 bases). V gave up 4 bases and J gave up 5 bases, with 18 bases separating them. Germline CDR1 is SGHDT and CDR2 is YYEEEE. This CDR3 comprises 16 residues.

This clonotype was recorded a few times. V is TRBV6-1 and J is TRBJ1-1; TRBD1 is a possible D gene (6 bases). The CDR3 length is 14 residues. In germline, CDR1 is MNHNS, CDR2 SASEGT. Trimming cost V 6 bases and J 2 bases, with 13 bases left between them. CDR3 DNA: TGTGCCAGCAGACGACTGGGACACAACACTGAAGCTTTCTTT. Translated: CASRRLGHNTEAFF.